These 25 T cell receptor beta chains were all obtained from the same sample, sequenced in a study of blood T cell repertoires in COVID-19. This table comes from immunoSEQ multiplex PCR, and its TCRdb copy is limited to in-frame clones, with some not included. This table holds about 170,000 clones, approximately 85% found once. Sequenced material: peripheral blood. These receptor sequences come from an elderly woman with COVID-19, enrolled during active disease.

The V and J genes are TRBV7-8 and TRBJ2-7; 8 bases are a match to TRBD2. The CDR3 totals 15 residues. The germline V gene has CDR1 SGHVS and CDR2 FQNEAQ. V shed 5 bases, J shed 4 bases, and the junction held 10 bases outside the gene matches. CDR3 sequence: CASSPRRGGQYEQYF. The CDR3 nucleotides read TGTGCCAGCAGCCCCCGGCGCGGGGGGCAATACGAGCAGTACTTC.

The chain combines TRBV3-1 (or the pseudogene TRBV3-2) with TRBJ1-2, with TRBD1 matching 7 bases. The germline gives CDR1 LGHDT, CDR2 YNNKEL (reference sequence). This CDR3 region has 16 residues. V shed 0 bases and J 4 bases; nucleotides not matched to a gene: 8. The CDR3, as DNA: TGTGCCAGCAGCCAAGATGAAGACAGGGCGGCCTATGGCTACACCTTC. Protein sequence: CASSQDEDRAAYGYTF.

The chain carries TRBV13 and TRBJ1-3, with D perhaps matching TRBD1 (5 bases). Trimming left V 0 bases short and J 0 bases short, with 6 bases between. This CDR3 is 15 amino acids long. Germline V gives CDR1 PRHDT, CDR2 FYEKMQ (reference sequence). The CDR3 region is CASSLGTDSGNTIYF. The CDR3, as DNA: TGTGCCAGCAGCTTAGGGACAGACTCTGGAAACACCATATATTTT.

The V gene is TRBV27, the J gene TRBJ2-1; TRBD2 matches at 11 bases. The ends lost 5 bases at V and 7 bases at J; junction bases unmatched: 7. The CDR3 is 15 amino acids. Germline lookup yields CDR1 MNHEY and CDR2 SMNVEV (reference sequence). In DNA form, the CDR3 reads TGTGCCAGCAGTCTAGCGGGAGGAAGGTGGAATGAGCAGTTCTTC. Its translation: CASSLAGGRWNEQFF.

The CDR3 nucleotides are TGTGCCAGCAGCATAGGGGTTTCGGGCAATCAGCCCCAGCATTTT. It translates to CASSIGVSGNQPQHF. V usage is TRBV6-5 and J usage is TRBJ1-5; perhaps TRBD1 as D (5 bases). CDR1 and CDR2 (germline): MNHEY, SVGAGI. CDR3 length equals 15 residues. Trimming took 6 bases from V and 2 from J, leaving 14 bases between them.

The V call is TRBV7-9, the J call TRBJ2-3; 7 nucleotides align to TRBD2. The CDR3 covers 15 residues. Germline V gene lookup returns CDR1 SEHNR and CDR2 FQNEAQ (reference sequence). The junction had 3 bases not matched to a gene; V was cut back by 1 base and J by 2 bases. CDR3 loop: CASSLGLAATDTQYF. CDR3 in DNA: TGTGCCAGCAGCTTAGGGCTAGCGGCCACAGATACGCAGTATTTT.

V gene TRBV3-1 (or the pseudogene TRBV3-2) combines with J gene TRBJ2-3; D remains unclear. V lost 0 bases to trimming and J lost 1 base, with 11 bases between them. The CDR3 runs to 16 residues. CDR1 is LGHDT and CDR2 is YNNKEL in the germline V gene (reference sequence). This chain's CDR3 is CASSQEVPSGTDTQYF. The CDR3 coding sequence is TGTGCCAGCAGCCAAGAAGTTCCCAGCGGCACAGATACGCAGTATTTT.

Comments on this clone: One junction end disagrees with the germline gene, perhaps due to a read error. The V call is TRBV7-7, the J call TRBJ1-1; the match to TRBD1 covers 9 bases. This CDR3 is built from 15 residues. The germline V gene has CDR1 SSHAT and CDR2 FNYEAQ (reference sequence). The CDR3 sequence: CASSLLTGGNTEAFF. The CDR3 DNA reads as TGTGCTAGCAGCTTACTGACAGGGGGGAACACTGAAGCTTTCTTT.

V and J are TRBV7-2 and TRBJ1-2, with D possibly TRBD1 on 5 matching bases. Trimming stripped 7 bases from V and 4 bases from J, with 16 bases between. The CDR3 contains 14 residues. CDR1 and CDR2 from the germline V gene are SGHTA and FQGNSA. The CDR3 DNA follows: TGTGCCAGCACCCCCGGCGGGGGACTCTATGGCTACACCTTC. The encoded protein is CASTPGGGLYGYTF. Full variable domain (outside the CDR3, taken from reference TRBV7-2 and TRBJ1-2): GAGVSQSPSNKVTEKGKDVELRCDPISGHTALYWYRQSLGQGLEFLIYFQGNSAPDKSGLPSDRFSAERTGGSVSTLTIQRTQQEDSAVYLCASTPGGGLYGYTFGSGTRLTVV.

This clone was recorded a few times. The chain employs TRBV7-9 and TRBJ1-2; TRBD1 is a possible D gene (5 bases). CDR3 size: 13 residues. Trimming cost V 8 bases and J 2 bases, with 12 bases left between them. Germline values: CDR1 SEHNR, CDR2 FQNEAQ (reference sequence). This CDR3 reads CASVTGVNYGYTF. The CDR3 coding sequence is TGTGCCAGCGTAACGGGGGTAAACTATGGCTACACCTTC.

The chain carries TRBV2 and TRBJ1-4; the match to TRBD1 covers 10 bases. Germline V gene sequence: CDR1 SNHLY, CDR2 FYNNEI. The CDR3 length is 12 residues. The trim removed 10 bases at V and 8 bases at J, leaving 4 bases unmatched. Written as DNA, the CDR3 is TGTGCCACCGGGACAGGGGTAGAAAAACTGTTTTTT. Its protein product is CATGTGVEKLFF.

This chain joins TRBV20-1 and TRBJ2-7, with D perhaps TRBD1 (5 bases). The CDR3 is 10 amino acids. Germline V gene sequence: CDR1 DFQATT, CDR2 SNEGSKA (reference sequence). V lost 3 bases to trimming and J lost 12 bases, with 12 bases between them. Here the CDR3 DNA reads TGCAGTGCTAGGCTGGGGCCCCTGTACTTC. Residues: CSARLGPLYF.

The chain combines TRBV6-5 with TRBJ2-6, with D tentatively TRBD2 (5 bases). CDR1 is MNHEY, CDR2 SVGAGI, per germline. Trimming left V 6 bases short and J 3 bases short, with 12 bases between. This CDR3 comprises 15 residues. The CDR3 reads CASSRGGDGANVLTF. The CDR3 nucleotides are TGTGCCAGCAGCCGAGGAGGCGATGGGGCCAACGTCCTGACTTTC.

V gene TRBV2 combines with J gene TRBJ1-2; tentative D call: TRBD1 (6 bases). Looked up from germline, CDR1 is SNHLY and CDR2 is FYNNEI. There are 16 residues in the CDR3. Trimming took off 3 bases at V and 0 bases at J, with 14 bases between the two ends. CDR3 protein: CASSEGTKASNYGYTF. For the CDR3, the DNA is TGTGCCAGCAGTGAGGGGACAAAGGCCTCTAACTATGGCTACACCTTC.

The chain joins TRBV19 to TRBJ2-2; 7 bases map to TRBD2. Looked up from germline, CDR1 is LNHDA and CDR2 is SQIVND (reference sequence). V lost 9 bases and J lost 7; bases outside the gene matches: 5. CDR3 size: 12 residues. CDR3 coding DNA: TGTGCCAGCCACCGGGGGGTCGGGGAGCTGTTTTTT. It translates to CASHRGVGELFF.

This chain uses TRBV25-1 with TRBJ2-4; a possible D gene is TRBD1 (7 bases). Trimming took off 3 bases at V and 7 bases at J, with 10 bases between the two ends. CDR1 and CDR2 from the germline V gene are MGHDK and SYGVNS. The CDR3 has 13 amino acids. The CDR3: CASSDAGGNIQYF. In DNA form, the CDR3 reads TGTGCCAGCAGTGATGCAGGGGGGAACATTCAGTACTTC.

This clone has only a few counts. This rearrangement joins TRBV5-4 to TRBJ1-1; no firm D call. The CDR3 has 16 residues. From germline, CDR1 is SGHNT and CDR2 YYREEE (reference sequence). Trimming shortened V by 1 base and J by 1 base, and 14 bases separated the two germline ends. CDR3 sequence: CASSLPASRQNTEAFF. The CDR3 region has the DNA TGTGCCAGCAGCTTGCCCGCTTCCCGACAGAACACTGAAGCTTTCTTT.

V usage is TRBV7-9 and J usage is TRBJ2-2; unclear D gene. This CDR3 is built from 12 residues. V shed 5 bases and J shed 7 bases, with 8 bases lying between them. Germline V gene data show CDR1 as SEHNR and CDR2 as FQNEAQ (reference sequence). CDR3 nucleotides: TGTGCCAGCAGCCCCGCCGGCGGGGAGCTGTTTTTT. This translates into CASSPAGGELFF.

The chain joins TRBV18 to TRBJ2-7, with 8 nucleotides matching TRBD1. The length of the CDR3 is 16 residues. In germline, CDR1 is KGHSH, CDR2 LQKENI. Trimming took 6 bases from V and 2 from J; bases not matched to a gene: 12. DNA of the CDR3: TGTGCCAGCTCCCAGCAGACAGGGGTAAATCCCTACGAGCAGTACTTC. It specifies CASSQQTGVNPYEQYF.

The chain uses TRBV18 and TRBJ2-7; D ambiguous. The V gene lost 1 base and the J gene lost 0 bases, with 7 bases spanning the gap. Per the germline V gene, CDR1 is KGHSH and CDR2 is LQKENI. CDR3 length equals 14 residues. This CDR3 reads CASSPHQDSYEQYF. For the CDR3, the DNA is TGTGCCAGCTCACCACACCAGGACTCCTACGAGCAGTACTTC. Variable domain in full (rest from reference TRBV18 and TRBJ2-7): NAGVMQNPRHLVRRRGQEARLRCSPMKGHSHVYWYRQLPEEGLKFMVYLQKENIIDESGMPKERFSAEFPKEGPSILRIQQVVRGDSAAYFCASSPHQDSYEQYFGPGTRLTVT.

V is TRBV28 and J is TRBJ1-4; no clear D gene. Germline V gene lookup returns CDR1 MDHEN and CDR2 SYDVKM. V lost 2 bases to trimming and J lost 0 bases, with 13 bases between them. The CDR3 spans 17 residues. The chain's CDR3 is CASSLSNSRATNEKLFF. CDR3 coding DNA: TGTGCCAGCAGTTTAAGTAACAGCCGCGCAACTAATGAAAAACTGTTTTTT.

In the case of this clone: The sample carries other DNA sequences with the same CDR3. The J gene is TRBJ2-1, the V gene TRBV5-1; 7 bases fit TRBD2. V dropped 0 bases and J dropped 4; count of bases not matched to a gene: 4. Germline CDR1 reads SGHRS; CDR2 reads YFSETQ. The CDR3 totals 15 residues. The CDR3 reads CASSLVAGVYNEQFF. The CDR3 nucleotides read TGCGCCAGCAGCTTGGTGGCGGGAGTTTACAATGAGCAGTTCTTC.

The J gene is TRBJ2-5, the V gene TRBV5-6; weak D call: TRBD1 (5 bases). With 4 bases removed from V and 5 bases from J, the gap between germline ends came to 15 bases. CDR3 length: 14 residues. Per the germline V gene, CDR1 is SGHDT and CDR2 is YYEEEE. The DNA for the CDR3 is TGTGCCAGCAGCCAAATCAGGGCCGGGGAGACCCAGTACTTC. This gives the protein CASSQIRAGETQYF.

The V and J genes are TRBV28 and TRBJ1-2; the D gene is possibly TRBD1 (6 bases). V lost 5 bases and J lost 4, with 11 bases in between. The CDR3 loop spans 13 amino acids. Germline V gene lookup returns CDR1 MDHEN and CDR2 SYDVKM. The CDR3 region is CASSTGHLYGYTF. CDR3 nucleotide sequence: TGTGCCAGCAGTACGGGACACCTCTATGGCTACACCTTC.

The V call is TRBV5-1, the J call TRBJ2-1; 12 bases map to TRBD2. J gave up 4 bases and V 3 bases, and 5 bases lay outside the gene matches. The V gene's germline CDR1 is SGHRS and CDR2 YFSETQ. CDR3 length: 16 amino acids. The CDR3, as DNA: TGCGCCAGCAGCTCACAACTAGCGGGGGGATACAATGAGCAGTTCTTC. As protein: CASSSQLAGGYNEQFF.